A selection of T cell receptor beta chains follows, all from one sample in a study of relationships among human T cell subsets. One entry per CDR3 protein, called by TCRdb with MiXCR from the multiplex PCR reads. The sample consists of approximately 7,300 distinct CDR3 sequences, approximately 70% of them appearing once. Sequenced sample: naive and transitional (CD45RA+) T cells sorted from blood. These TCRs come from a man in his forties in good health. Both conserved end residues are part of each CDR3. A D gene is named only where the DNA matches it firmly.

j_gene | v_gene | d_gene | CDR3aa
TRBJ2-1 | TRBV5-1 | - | CASSLVRVHEQFF
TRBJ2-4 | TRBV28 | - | CASSERTRDGENIQYF
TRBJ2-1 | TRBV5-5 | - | CASDPFPGGLGDNEQFF
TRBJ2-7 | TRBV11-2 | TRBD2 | CASSLEAGPSYEQYF
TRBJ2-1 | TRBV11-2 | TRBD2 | CASSLSGGRNEQFF
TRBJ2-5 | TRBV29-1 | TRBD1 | CSVRDRGPQETQYF
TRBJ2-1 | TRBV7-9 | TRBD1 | CASSQQSGTGLSDEQFF
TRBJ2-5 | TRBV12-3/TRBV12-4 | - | CASSLGPLGETQYF
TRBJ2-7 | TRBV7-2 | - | CASSLDKTYEQYF
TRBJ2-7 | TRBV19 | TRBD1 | CASSMGDRVYEQYF
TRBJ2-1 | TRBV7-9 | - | CASSSRGTPTNEQFF
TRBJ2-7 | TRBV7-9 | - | CASSYRVTYEQYF
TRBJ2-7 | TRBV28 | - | CASCARSSGCEQYF
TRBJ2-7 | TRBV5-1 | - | CASSLAGGPYEQYF
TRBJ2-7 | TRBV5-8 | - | CASSLMAGLDYEQYF
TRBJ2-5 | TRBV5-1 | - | CASSLGGSGPFEETQYF
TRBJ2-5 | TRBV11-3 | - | CASSLVRHRQETQYF
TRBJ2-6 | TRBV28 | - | CASSLISGANVLTF
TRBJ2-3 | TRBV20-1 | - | CSARGTGPTDTQYF
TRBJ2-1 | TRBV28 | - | CASSRSTGLGSSYNEQFF
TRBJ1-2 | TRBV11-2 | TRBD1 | CASSPDRVQGYTF
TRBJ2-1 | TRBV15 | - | CATSRDGGIDEQFF
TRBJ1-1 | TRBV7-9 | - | CASNSPSGVNTEAFF
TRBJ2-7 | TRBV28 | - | CASSPNYEQYF
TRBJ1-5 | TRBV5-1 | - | CASSFIPGSNQPQHF
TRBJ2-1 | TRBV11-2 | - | CASSLTRGPVDNEQFF
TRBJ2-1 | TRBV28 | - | CASSLGGHSYNEQFF
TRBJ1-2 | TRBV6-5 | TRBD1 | CATFTGADGYGYTF